These 5 T cell receptor beta chains originate from one sample sequenced in a study of cytomegalovirus exposure and HLA in healthy donors. Data came from immunoSEQ multiplex PCR; TCRdb stores just in-frame clones and leaves some out. The sample yields approximately 110,000 clones, 94% seen once. The source material was PBMCs. The source is a young woman in good health and CMV-seronegative.

The V and J genes are TRBV19 and TRBJ2-1; 16 bases fit TRBD2. Trimming at V came to 5 bases and at J to 8 bases, leaving 9 bases not matched to a gene. Germline V gene data show CDR1 as LNHDA and CDR2 as SQIVND (reference sequence). The CDR3 has 17 amino acids. CDR3 protein: CASSLQGTSGRAHEQFF. CDR3 coding DNA: TGTGCCAGTAGTCTTCAAGGGACTAGCGGGAGGGCCCATGAGCAGTTCTTC.

The chain is built from TRBV2 and TRBJ1-1, with TRBD1 matching 9 bases. The ends lost 5 bases at V and 3 bases at J; junction bases unmatched: 4. Germline V gene data show CDR1 as SNHLY and CDR2 as FYNNEI. The CDR3 runs to 14 residues. The CDR3 bases are TGTGCCAGCAGTTACCGGGACAGGGACACTGAAGCTTTCTTT. It yields the protein CASSYRDRDTEAFF.

This chain connects TRBV28 to TRBJ2-7; D possibly corresponds to TRBD2 (6 bases). Trimming left V 5 bases short and J 3 bases short, with 23 bases between. Germline-derived CDR1 and CDR2 are MDHEN and SYDVKM. The CDR3 contains 17 residues. The CDR3 DNA reads TGTGCCAGCAGTATTTCAGTAGGCGAGCTAGCGATCTACGAGCAGTACTTC. Amino acid sequence: CASSISVGELAIYEQYF. The full variable domain, its missing parts supplied by reference TRBV28 and TRBJ2-7, is DVKVTQSSRYLVKRTGEKVFLECVQDMDHENMFWYRQDPGLGLRLIYFSYDVKMKEKGDIPEGYSVSREKKERFSLILESASTNQTSMYLCASSISVGELAIYEQYFGPGTRLTVT.

V and J are TRBV11-1 and TRBJ1-6; possibly TRBD1 for D (6 bases). Germline values: CDR1 SGHAT, CDR2 FQDESV (reference sequence). The CDR3 runs 15 residues. V lost 5 bases, J lost 7 bases, and 15 bases lay in between. The CDR3 spells CASSLYRDGNSPLHF. CDR3 nucleotides: TGTGCCAGCAGCCTTTACAGGGATGGGAATTCACCCCTCCACTTT. Using reference TRBV11-1 and TRBJ1-6 for the parts outside the CDR3, the full variable domain is EAEVAQSPRYKITEKSQAVAFWCDPISGHATLYWYRQILGQGPELLVQFQDESVVDDSQLPKDRFSAERLKGVDSTLKIQPAELGDSAMYLCASSLYRDGNSPLHFGNGTRLTVT.

The chain recombines TRBV13 with TRBJ2-5; the D gene is possibly TRBD2 (6 bases). The CDR3 extends over 13 amino acids. Germline CDR1 and CDR2: PRHDT and FYEKMQ (reference sequence). Trimming removed 6 bases at V and 1 base at J, with 9 bases between. In nucleotides, the CDR3 is TGTGCCAGCAGGGGGGGAATCCAAGAGACCCAGTACTTC. Its protein product is CASRGGIQETQYF.